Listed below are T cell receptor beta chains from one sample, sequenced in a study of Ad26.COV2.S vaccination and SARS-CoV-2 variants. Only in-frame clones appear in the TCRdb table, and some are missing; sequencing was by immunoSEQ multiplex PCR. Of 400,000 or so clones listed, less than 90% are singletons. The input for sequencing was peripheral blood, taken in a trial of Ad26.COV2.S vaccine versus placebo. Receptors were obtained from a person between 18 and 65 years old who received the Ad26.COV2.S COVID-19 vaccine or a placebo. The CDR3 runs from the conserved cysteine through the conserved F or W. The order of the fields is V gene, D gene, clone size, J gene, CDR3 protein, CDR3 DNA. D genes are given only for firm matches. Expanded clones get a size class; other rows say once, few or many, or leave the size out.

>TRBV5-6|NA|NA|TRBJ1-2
CASSLVYANYGYTF
TGTGCCAGCAGCTTGGTATACGCTAACTATGGCTACACCTTC
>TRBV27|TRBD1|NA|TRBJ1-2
CASSFIDRGRSGGYTF
TGTGCCAGCAGTTTTATAGACAGGGGGCGATCTGGTGGCTACACCTTC
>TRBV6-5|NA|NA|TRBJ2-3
CASSNRVIHRDTQYF
TGTGCCAGCAGTAACCGGGTCATCCATCGGGATACGCAGTATTTT
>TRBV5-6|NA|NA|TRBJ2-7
CASSLGSGYSYEQYF
TGTGCCAGCAGCTTGGGTTCAGGGTACTCCTACGAGCAGTACTTC
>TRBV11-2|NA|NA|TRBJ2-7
CASSSSAGGYEQYF
TGTGCCAGCAGCTCGAGCGCGGGTGGATACGAGCAGTACTTC
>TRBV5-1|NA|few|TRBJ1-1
CASSLMGVGSEAFF
TGCGCCAGCAGCTTGATGGGTGTGGGTTCTGAAGCTTTCTTT
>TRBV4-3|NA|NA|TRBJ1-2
CASSQDRGANYGYTF
TGCGCCAGCAGCCAAGATCGAGGTGCGAACTATGGCTACACCTTC
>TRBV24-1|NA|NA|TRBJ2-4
CATNQDRNELAKNIQYF
TGTGCCACCAATCAGGACAGAAATGAACTAGCCAAAAACATTCAGTACTTC
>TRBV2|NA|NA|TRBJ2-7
CASSEGTASYEQYF
TGTGCCAGCAGTGAAGGGACGGCCTCCTACGAGCAGTACTTC
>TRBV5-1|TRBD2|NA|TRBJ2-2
CASSRTSGGTGELFF
TGCGCCAGCAGTCGGACTAGCGGGGGGACCGGGGAGCTGTTTTTT
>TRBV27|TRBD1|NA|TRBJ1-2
CASRQGAYYGYTF
TGTGCCAGTCGACAGGGGGCGTACTATGGCTACACCTTC
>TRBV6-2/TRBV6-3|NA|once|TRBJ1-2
CASSYSMRQGYTF
TGTGCCAGCAGTTACTCGATGCGGCAGGGCTACACCTTC
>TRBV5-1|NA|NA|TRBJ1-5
CASSVGGLGQPQHF
TGCGCCAGCAGTGTAGGGGGACTAGGACAGCCCCAGCATTTT
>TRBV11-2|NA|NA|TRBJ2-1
CASSSTAGAPSGEQFF
TGTGCCAGCAGCTCCACCGCCGGGGCCCCTAGTGGAGAGCAGTTCTTC
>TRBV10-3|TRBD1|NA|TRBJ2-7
CAIKDRGGPRNEQYF
TGTGCCATCAAGGACAGGGGAGGGCCTCGTAACGAGCAGTACTTC
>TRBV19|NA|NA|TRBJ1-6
CASSRKGETSYNSPLHF
TGTGCCAGTAGTAGAAAGGGGGAGACTTCCTATAATTCACCCCTCCACTTT
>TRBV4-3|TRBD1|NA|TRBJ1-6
CASRSGTGNNSPLHF
TGCGCCAGCAGGTCCGGGACAGGGAATAATTCACCCCTCCACTTT
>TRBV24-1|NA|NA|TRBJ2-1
CATSDRDSGYNEQFF
TGTGCCACCAGTGATCGGGACTCCGGTTACAATGAGCAGTTCTTC
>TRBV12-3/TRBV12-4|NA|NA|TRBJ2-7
CASSIPGPYEQYF
TGTGCCAGCAGTATCCCCGGCCCCTACGAGCAGTACTTC
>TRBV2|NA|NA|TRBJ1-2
CASRGAYGGYTF
TGTGCCAGCAGGGGGGCCTATGGGGGCTACACCTTC
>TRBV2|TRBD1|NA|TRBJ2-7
CASSEPGGEYEQYF
TGTGCCAGCAGTGAACCAGGGGGCGAGTACGAGCAGTACTTC
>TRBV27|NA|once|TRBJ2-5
CASSYSRGLRETQYF
TGTGCCAGCAGCTACAGTCGAGGACTGAGGGAGACCCAGTACTTC
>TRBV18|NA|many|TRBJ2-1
CASSPPLTDRPYNEQFF
TGTGCCAGCTCACCACCTCTTACTGACCGTCCCTACAATGAGCAGTTCTTC
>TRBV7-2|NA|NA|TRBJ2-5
CASSLAGGGLAQYF
TGTGCCAGCAGCTTAGCGGGGGGGGGCTTGGCCCAGTACTTC
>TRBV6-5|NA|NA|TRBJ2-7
CASSYQGVVTYEQYF
TGTGCCAGCAGTTACCAAGGGGTCGTCACCTACGAGCAGTACTTC
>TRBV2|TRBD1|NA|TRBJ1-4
CASSVRQGEGKLFF
TGTGCCAGCAGTGTTCGACAGGGCGAAGGAAAACTGTTTTTT
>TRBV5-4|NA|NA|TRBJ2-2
CASSLGGRRFTGELFF
TGTGCCAGCAGCTTGGGAGGGAGACGGTTCACCGGGGAGCTGTTTTTT
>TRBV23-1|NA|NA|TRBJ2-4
CASSQSSHIQYF
TGCGCCAGCAGTCAATCTTCGCACATTCAGTACTTC
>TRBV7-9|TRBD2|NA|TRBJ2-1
CASRSGTSGGDEQFF
TGTGCCAGCAGATCCGGGACTAGCGGGGGCGATGAGCAGTTCTTC
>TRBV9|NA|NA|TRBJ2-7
CASSVAWDLSYEQYF
TGTGCCAGCAGCGTAGCTTGGGACCTCTCCTACGAGCAGTACTTC
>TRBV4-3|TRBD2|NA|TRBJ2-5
CASSQGTSGAETQYF
TGCGCCAGCAGCCAAGGGACTAGCGGGGCAGAGACCCAGTACTTC
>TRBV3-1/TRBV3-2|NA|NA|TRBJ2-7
CASSQGFPPTYEQYF
TGTGCCAGCAGCCAAGGATTCCCCCCGACCTACGAGCAGTACTTC
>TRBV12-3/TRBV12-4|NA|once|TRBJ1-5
CASSFASYQPQHF
TGTGCCAGCAGTTTCGCGAGCTATCAGCCCCAGCATTTT
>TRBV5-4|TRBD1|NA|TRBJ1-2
CASSLLFTGDTANYGYTF
TGTGCCAGCAGCTTGCTATTTACAGGGGACACGGCTAACTATGGCTACACCTTC
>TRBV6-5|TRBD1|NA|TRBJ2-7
CASRDTGAYEQYF
TGTGCCTCACGAGACACAGGGGCCTACGAGCAGTACTTC
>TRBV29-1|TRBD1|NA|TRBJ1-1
CSVITGENTEAFF
TGCAGCGTTATCACAGGGGAAAACACTGAAGCTTTCTTT
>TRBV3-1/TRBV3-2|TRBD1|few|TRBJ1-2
CASSHSRDRGYGYTF
TGTGCCAGCAGCCACAGCCGGGACAGGGGCTATGGCTACACCTTC
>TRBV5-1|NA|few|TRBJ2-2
CASSWDTSGTGELFF
TGCGCCAGCAGCTGGGACACCTCGGGCACCGGGGAGCTGTTTTTT
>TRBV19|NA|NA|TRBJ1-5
CASNPDPRQPQHF
TGTGCCAGTAACCCGGACCCGAGGCAGCCCCAGCATTTT
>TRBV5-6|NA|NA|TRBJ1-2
CASSQQTGLGYTF
TGTGCCAGCAGCCAGCAGACGGGCCTCGGCTACACCTTC
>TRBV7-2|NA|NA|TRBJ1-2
CASSLASVNYGYTF
TGTGCCAGCAGCTTAGCCTCTGTCAACTATGGCTACACCTTC
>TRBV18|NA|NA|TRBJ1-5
CASSPGPISNQPQHF
TGTGCCAGCTCACCTGGACCCATTAGCAATCAGCCCCAGCATTTT
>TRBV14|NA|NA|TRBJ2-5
CASSRRPQETQYF
TGTGCCAGCAGCCGACGACCCCAAGAGACCCAGTACTTC
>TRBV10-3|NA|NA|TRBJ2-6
CAISEGATSGANVLTF
TGTGCCATCAGTGAGGGAGCCACCTCTGGGGCCAACGTCCTGACTTTC
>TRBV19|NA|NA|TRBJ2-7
CASSIGLDREILPLYYEQYF
TGTGCCAGTAGTATAGGTTTAGACCGAGAAATCCTCCCCCTGTACTACGAGCAGTACTTC
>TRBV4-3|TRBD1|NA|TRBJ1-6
CASSQDVGQGYGANSPLHF
TGCGCCAGCAGCCAAGATGTTGGACAGGGATATGGAGCTAATTCACCCCTCCACTTT
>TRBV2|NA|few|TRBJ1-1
CASTGLGPRGWANTEAFF
TGTGCCAGCACTGGGTTAGGCCCCCGGGGGTGGGCGAACACTGAAGCTTTCTTT
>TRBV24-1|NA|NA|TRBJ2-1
CATSDLRPSNEQFF
TGTGCCACCAGTGATCTTAGGCCTAGCAATGAGCAGTTCTTC
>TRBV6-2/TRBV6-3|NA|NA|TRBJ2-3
CASSYLGRVVDTQYF
TGTGCCAGCAGTTACTTGGGCAGGGTGGTAGATACGCAGTATTTT
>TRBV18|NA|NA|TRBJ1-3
CASSPPIGTSGNTIYF
TGTGCCAGCTCACCACCGATCGGTACCTCTGGAAACACCATATATTTT